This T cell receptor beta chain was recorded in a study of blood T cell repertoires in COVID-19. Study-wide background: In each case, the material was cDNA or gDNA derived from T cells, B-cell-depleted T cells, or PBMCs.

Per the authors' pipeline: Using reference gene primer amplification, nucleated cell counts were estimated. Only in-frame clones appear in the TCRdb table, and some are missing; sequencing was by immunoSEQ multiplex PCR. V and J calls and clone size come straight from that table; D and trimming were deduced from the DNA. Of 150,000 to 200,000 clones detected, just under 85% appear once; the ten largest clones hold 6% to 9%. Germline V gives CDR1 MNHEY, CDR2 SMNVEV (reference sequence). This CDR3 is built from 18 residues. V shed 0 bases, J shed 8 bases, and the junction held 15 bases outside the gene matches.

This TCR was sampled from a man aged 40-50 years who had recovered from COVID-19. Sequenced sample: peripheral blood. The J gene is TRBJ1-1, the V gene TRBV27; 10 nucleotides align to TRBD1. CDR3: CASSLSRGDRGGVGEAFF. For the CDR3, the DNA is TGTGCCAGCAGTTTATCGCGAGGGGACAGGGGCGGGGTAGGGGAAGCTTTCTTT.